A selection of T cell receptor beta chains follows, all from one sample in a study of CD8+ T cells in alopecia areata. Assay: immunoSEQ multiplex PCR; the TCRdb copy retains only in-frame clones and omits some. The data contain under 250,000 clones, around three fifths of them seen just once; the ten biggest clones take up 0.4% to 0.55%. Sequencing was performed on CD4+ T cells sorted from blood, taken at week 0. All receptors derive from a human donor with alopecia areata. Each CDR3 is given with its conserved first and last residue. A D gene is named only where the DNA matches it firmly. The size field is filled for only some rows; it gives once, few, many or a size class.

D gene: TRBD1; clone size: few; V gene: TRBV2; J gene: TRBJ2-3; CDR3 protein: CASSAWTGSTDTQYF; CDR3 DNA: TGTGCCAGCAGTGCGTGGACAGGGAGCACAGATACGCAGTATTTT
D gene: TRBD2; clone size: NA; V gene: TRBV5-1; J gene: TRBJ2-3; CDR3 protein: CASSLANGRGSSADTQYF; CDR3 DNA: TGCGCCAGCAGCTTGGCCAACGGGCGCGGGAGTTCCGCAGATACGCAGTATTTT
D gene: NA; clone size: NA; V gene: TRBV29-1; J gene: TRBJ2-1; CDR3 protein: CSVSYRNYSYNEQFF; CDR3 DNA: TGCAGCGTCTCGTACAGGAATTACTCCTACAATGAGCAGTTCTTC
D gene: NA; clone size: NA; V gene: TRBV19; J gene: TRBJ1-1; CDR3 protein: CASSQHSANTEAFF; CDR3 DNA: TGTGCCAGTAGTCAACACTCAGCGAACACTGAAGCTTTCTTT
D gene: NA; clone size: few; V gene: TRBV30; J gene: TRBJ2-3; CDR3 protein: CAWSALGVQGDTQYF; CDR3 DNA: TGTGCCTGGAGTGCGTTGGGAGTACAGGGAGATACGCAGTATTTT
D gene: TRBD2; clone size: few; V gene: TRBV7-9; J gene: TRBJ2-1; CDR3 protein: CASSLGLAGSYNEQFF; CDR3 DNA: TGTGCCAGCAGCCTGGGACTAGCGGGCTCCTACAATGAGCAGTTCTTC
D gene: TRBD1; clone size: few; V gene: TRBV25-1; J gene: TRBJ1-2; CDR3 protein: CASSGPGQGTGYGYTF; CDR3 DNA: TGTGCCAGCAGTGGCCCTGGACAGGGAACGGGATATGGCTACACCTTC
D gene: NA; clone size: NA; V gene: TRBV6-1; J gene: TRBJ1-1; CDR3 protein: CASNPGANTEAFF; CDR3 DNA: TGTGCCAGCAACCCAGGAGCGAACACTGAAGCTTTCTTT
D gene: NA; clone size: few; V gene: TRBV4-1; J gene: TRBJ2-5; CDR3 protein: CASSQVVVETQYF; CDR3 DNA: TGCGCCAGCAGCCAAGTAGTGGTAGAGACCCAGTACTTC
D gene: NA; clone size: NA; V gene: TRBV10-3; J gene: TRBJ1-2; CDR3 protein: CAISEGQRGYTF; CDR3 DNA: TGTGCCATCAGTGAGGGACAACGAGGCTACACCTTC
D gene: TRBD1; clone size: few; V gene: TRBV4-1; J gene: TRBJ2-7; CDR3 protein: CASSQAPGQGAVYEQYF; CDR3 DNA: TGCGCCAGCAGCCAAGCCCCAGGACAGGGGGCAGTGTACGAGCAGTACTTC
D gene: NA; clone size: NA; V gene: TRBV6-5; J gene: TRBJ1-2; CDR3 protein: CASSGGQSYNYGYTF; CDR3 DNA: TGTGCCAGCAGTGGAGGACAGTCCTATAACTATGGCTACACCTTC
D gene: TRBD1; clone size: NA; V gene: TRBV29-1; J gene: TRBJ1-5; CDR3 protein: CSVVMTGGHQPQHF; CDR3 DNA: TGCAGCGTTGTTATGACAGGGGGCCACCAGCCCCAGCATTTT
D gene: TRBD1; clone size: NA; V gene: TRBV5-1; J gene: TRBJ1-4; CDR3 protein: CASSSGTENEKLFF; CDR3 DNA: TGCGCCAGCAGCTCCGGGACAGAGAATGAAAAACTGTTTTTT
D gene: NA; clone size: few; V gene: TRBV2; J gene: TRBJ1-1; CDR3 protein: CASSEIPRTGSNTEAFF; CDR3 DNA: TGTGCCAGCAGTGAAATCCCGCGAACAGGATCCAACACTGAAGCTTTCTTT
D gene: TRBD1; clone size: NA; V gene: TRBV19; J gene: TRBJ1-1; CDR3 protein: CASSTGVLAEAFF; CDR3 DNA: TGTGCCAGTAGCACAGGGGTTTTGGCTGAAGCTTTCTTT
D gene: NA; clone size: many; V gene: TRBV9; J gene: TRBJ1-2; CDR3 protein: CASSVAPIDYGYTF; CDR3 DNA: TGTGCCAGCAGCGTAGCCCCGATCGACTATGGCTACACCTTC
D gene: NA; clone size: few; V gene: TRBV10-3; J gene: TRBJ1-1; CDR3 protein: CATQSGGNTEAFF; CDR3 DNA: TGTGCTACTCAGTCGGGGGGAAACACTGAAGCTTTCTTT
D gene: TRBD1; clone size: few; V gene: TRBV9; J gene: TRBJ2-4; CDR3 protein: CASSGGQFENIQYF; CDR3 DNA: TGTGCCAGCAGCGGGGGACAGTTTGAAAACATTCAGTACTTC
D gene: NA; clone size: few; V gene: TRBV2; J gene: TRBJ2-2; CDR3 protein: CASIRDGTGELFF; CDR3 DNA: TGTGCCAGCATTCGGGACGGCACCGGGGAGCTGTTTTTT
D gene: NA; clone size: few; V gene: TRBV6-5; J gene: TRBJ1-5; CDR3 protein: CASSSGWGSNQPQHF; CDR3 DNA: TGTGCCAGCAGCTCCGGATGGGGGAGCAATCAGCCCCAGCATTTT